One and the same sample provided the 2 T cell receptor beta chains below, sequenced in a study of T cells in Graves' hyperthyroidism and ophthalmopathy (dated 2019 in TCRdb). To prepare the library, multiplex PCR was applied. TCRdb records Illumina HiSeq 2000 as the sequencer. The TCR beta CDR3 regions were amplified from the RNA transcripts. For the first round of RT-PCR on the TCR CDR3, the HTBI primer set was used together with the Qiagen OneStep RT-PCR kit. The raw public reads went through TCRdb reprocessing: fastp at Q25, MiXCR clone calling, in-frame beta chains kept. Every entry covers one CDR3 protein and lists the most common genes and DNA from its rows. The sample contains about 360,000 distinct CDR3 sequences, 13% of them found a single time. Around a tenth of the sample rests with the top ten. Sequencing was carried out using blood. The receptors come from a woman aged 18-29 years with Graves' hyperthyroidism.

In this sample, this clonotype turned up many times. The rearrangement uses TRBV6-1 and TRBJ2-2, with D possibly being TRBD1 (6 bases). The CDR3 covers 16 residues. The V end was cut by 6 bases, the J end by 7 bases, with 21 bases between. Germline V gene sequence: CDR1 MNHNS, CDR2 SASEGT. The CDR3: CASRPDNRQDHGELFF. DNA of the CDR3: TGTGCCAGCAGGCCCGACAACCGACAGGACCACGGGGAGCTGTTTTTT.

This clonotype was observed a handful of times. The chain has TRBV5-4 and TRBJ2-2; 7 bases are shared with TRBD2. The ends lost 3 bases at V and 2 bases at J; junction bases unmatched: 4. Per the germline V gene, CDR1 is SGHNT and CDR2 is YYREEE (reference sequence). This CDR3 region has 15 residues. This CDR3 is CASSYGTKNTGELFF. The CDR3, as DNA: TGTGCCAGCAGCTACGGGACTAAAAACACCGGGGAGCTGTTTTTT.